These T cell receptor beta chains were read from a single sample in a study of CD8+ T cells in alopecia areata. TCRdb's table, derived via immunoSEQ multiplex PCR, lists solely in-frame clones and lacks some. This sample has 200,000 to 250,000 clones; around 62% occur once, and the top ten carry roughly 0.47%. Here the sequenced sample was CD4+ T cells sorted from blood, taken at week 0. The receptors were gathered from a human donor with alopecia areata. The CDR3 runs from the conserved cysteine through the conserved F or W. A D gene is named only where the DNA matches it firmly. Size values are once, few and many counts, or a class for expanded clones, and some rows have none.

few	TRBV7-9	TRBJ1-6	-	TGTGCCAGCAGCTTAAGGGGGGATTCACCCCTCCACTTT	CASSLRGDSPLHF
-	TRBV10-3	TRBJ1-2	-	TGTGCCATCATGGGGACGACAGATGGCTACACCTTC	CAIMGTTDGYTF
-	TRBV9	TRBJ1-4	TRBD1	TGTGCCAGCAAACGGTCCGGGACAGGGGATGAAAAACTGTTTTTT	CASKRSGTGDEKLFF
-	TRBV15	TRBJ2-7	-	TGTGCCACCAGCCCCACGGTGGGGGAGCAGTACTTC	CATSPTVGEQYF
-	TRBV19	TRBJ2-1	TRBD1	TGTGCCACCTGGGGACAGAAGGGGAATGAGCAGTTCTTC	CATWGQKGNEQFF
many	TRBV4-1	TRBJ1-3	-	TGCGCCAGCAGCCAAGTCGATCTGGGATTTGGCTCTGGAAACACCATATATTTT	CASSQVDLGFGSGNTIYF
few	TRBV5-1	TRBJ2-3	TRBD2	TGCGCCAGCAGCTTGGCAAGCGGGGGCGTGTTGGATACGCAGTATTTT	CASSLASGGVLDTQYF
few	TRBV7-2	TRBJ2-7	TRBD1	TGTGCCAGCACCATCGGGACAGGGGGCTACGAGCAGTACTTC	CASTIGTGGYEQYF
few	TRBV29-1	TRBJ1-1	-	TGCAGCGTTCTACGGAACACTGAAGCTTTCTTT	CSVLRNTEAFF
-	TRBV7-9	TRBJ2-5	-	TGTGCCAGCAGCCCAAAAAGGGCGTACAGAAGGGCGGAGACCCAGTACTTC	CASSPKRAYRRAETQYF
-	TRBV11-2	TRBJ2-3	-	TGTGCCAGCAGCTTAGTAGCGCGCGCAGATACGCAGTATTTT	CASSLVARADTQYF
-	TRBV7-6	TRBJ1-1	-	TGTGCCAGCAGCTTAGCGTATGACGGGTTTAGTGAAGCTTTCTTT	CASSLAYDGFSEAFF
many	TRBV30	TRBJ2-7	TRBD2	TGTGCCTGGAGTGTACGCTCTAGCGGCCGGGAATATCGGGAGCAGTACTTC	CAWSVRSSGREYREQYF
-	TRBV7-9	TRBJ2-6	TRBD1	TGTGCCAGCAGCTTAGGACAGGGTGGGAGCTCTGGGGCCAACGTCCTGACTTTC	CASSLGQGGSSGANVLTF
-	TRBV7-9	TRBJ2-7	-	TGTGCCAGCAGCCTTGGGGATGGCGAGCAGTACTTC	CASSLGDGEQYF
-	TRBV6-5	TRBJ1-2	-	TGTGCCAGCAGTTACTCGACTGAGAACTATGGCTACACCTTC	CASSYSTENYGYTF
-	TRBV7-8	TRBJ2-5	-	TGTGCCAGCAGCTTAGGTCCCAGCCAGGGAGAGACCCAGTACTTC	CASSLGPSQGETQYF
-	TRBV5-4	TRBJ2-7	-	TGTGCCAGCAGCTTTACCCCGGAAGCCTACGAGCAGTACTTC	CASSFTPEAYEQYF
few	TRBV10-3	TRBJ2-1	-	TGTGCCATCAGTGAGTCCCACAATGAGCAGTTCTTC	CAISESHNEQFF
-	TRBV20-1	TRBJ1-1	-	TGCAGTGCTATTCCGAGATATGAAGCTTTCTTT	CSAIPRYEAFF
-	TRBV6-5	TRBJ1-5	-	TGTGCCAGCAGTGGACAGATAGATTACAATCAGCCCCAGCATTTT	CASSGQIDYNQPQHF
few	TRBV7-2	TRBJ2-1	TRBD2	TGTGCCAGCAGCCGTGTGGGTAGCGGGAGCTCCTACAATGAGCAGTTCTTC	CASSRVGSGSSYNEQFF
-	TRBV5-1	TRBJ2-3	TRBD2	TGCGCCAGCAGCTTAGGCAGCGGGGGCACAGATACGCAGTATTTT	CASSLGSGGTDTQYF
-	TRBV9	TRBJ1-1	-	TGTGCCAGCAGCCCCCGAGGGGACGCTGAAGCTTTCTTT	CASSPRGDAEAFF
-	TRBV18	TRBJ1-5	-	TGTGCCAGCTCACCATCCATCAATCAGCCCCAGCATTTT	CASSPSINQPQHF
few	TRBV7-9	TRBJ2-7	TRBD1	TGTGCCAGCAGCTCACAGGGGTACGAGCAGTACTTC	CASSSQGYEQYF
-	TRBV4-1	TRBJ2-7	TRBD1	TGCGCCAGCAGCCAAGCTCGCTGGACAGGGTTACTACCCTACGAGCAGTACTTC	CASSQARWTGLLPYEQYF
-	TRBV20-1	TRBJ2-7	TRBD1	TGCAGTGCGGAGAGGGGGCTCGAGCAGTACTTC	CSAERGLEQYF
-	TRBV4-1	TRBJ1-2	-	TGCGCCAGCAGCCAAGAAAGGAAAGGAGCTAACTATGGCTACACCTTC	CASSQERKGANYGYTF
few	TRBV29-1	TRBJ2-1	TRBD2	TGCAGCGTACCGTCCGGGGGGAGATCCTACAATGAGCAGTTCTTC	CSVPSGGRSYNEQFF
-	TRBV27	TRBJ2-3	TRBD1	TGTGCCAGCAGTTCCCGACAGGGGACAGATACGCAGTATTTT	CASSSRQGTDTQYF
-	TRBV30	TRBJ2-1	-	TGTGCCTGGAGCCCCGGGCTAGCACATGAGCAGTTCTTC	CAWSPGLAHEQFF
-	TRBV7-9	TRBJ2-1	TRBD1	TGTGCCAGCAGTGAACCGGGACAGGGGATGATCAATGAGCAGTTCTTC	CASSEPGQGMINEQFF
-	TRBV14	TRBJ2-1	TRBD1	TGTGCCAGCAGCACCCGACAGGGGTACAATGAGCAGTTCTTC	CASSTRQGYNEQFF
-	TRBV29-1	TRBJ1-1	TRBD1	TGCAGCGGTTCCAGGGGGCGCATTGAAGCTTTCTTT	CSGSRGRIEAFF
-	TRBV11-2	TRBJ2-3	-	TGTGCCAGCAGCTCGGACAGCGGGCCGAATACGCAGTATTTT	CASSSDSGPNTQYF